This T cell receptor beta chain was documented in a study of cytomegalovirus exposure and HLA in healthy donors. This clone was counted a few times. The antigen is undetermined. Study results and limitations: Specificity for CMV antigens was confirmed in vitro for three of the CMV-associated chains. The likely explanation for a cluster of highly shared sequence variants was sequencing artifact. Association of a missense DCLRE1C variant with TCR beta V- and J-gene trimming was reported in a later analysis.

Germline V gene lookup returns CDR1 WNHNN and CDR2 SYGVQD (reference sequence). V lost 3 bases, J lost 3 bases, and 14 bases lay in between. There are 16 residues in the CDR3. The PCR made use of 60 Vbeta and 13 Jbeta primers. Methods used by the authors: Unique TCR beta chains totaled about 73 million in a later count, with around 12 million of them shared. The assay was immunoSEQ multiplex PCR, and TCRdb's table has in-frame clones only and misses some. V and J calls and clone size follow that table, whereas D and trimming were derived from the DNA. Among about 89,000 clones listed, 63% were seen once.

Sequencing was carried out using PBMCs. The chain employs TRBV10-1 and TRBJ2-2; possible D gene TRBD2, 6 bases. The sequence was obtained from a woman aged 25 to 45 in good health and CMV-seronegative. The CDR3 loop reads CASSDTTQRDTGELFF. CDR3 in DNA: TGCGCCAGCAGTGATACCACCCAGCGGGACACCGGGGAGCTGTTTTTT.